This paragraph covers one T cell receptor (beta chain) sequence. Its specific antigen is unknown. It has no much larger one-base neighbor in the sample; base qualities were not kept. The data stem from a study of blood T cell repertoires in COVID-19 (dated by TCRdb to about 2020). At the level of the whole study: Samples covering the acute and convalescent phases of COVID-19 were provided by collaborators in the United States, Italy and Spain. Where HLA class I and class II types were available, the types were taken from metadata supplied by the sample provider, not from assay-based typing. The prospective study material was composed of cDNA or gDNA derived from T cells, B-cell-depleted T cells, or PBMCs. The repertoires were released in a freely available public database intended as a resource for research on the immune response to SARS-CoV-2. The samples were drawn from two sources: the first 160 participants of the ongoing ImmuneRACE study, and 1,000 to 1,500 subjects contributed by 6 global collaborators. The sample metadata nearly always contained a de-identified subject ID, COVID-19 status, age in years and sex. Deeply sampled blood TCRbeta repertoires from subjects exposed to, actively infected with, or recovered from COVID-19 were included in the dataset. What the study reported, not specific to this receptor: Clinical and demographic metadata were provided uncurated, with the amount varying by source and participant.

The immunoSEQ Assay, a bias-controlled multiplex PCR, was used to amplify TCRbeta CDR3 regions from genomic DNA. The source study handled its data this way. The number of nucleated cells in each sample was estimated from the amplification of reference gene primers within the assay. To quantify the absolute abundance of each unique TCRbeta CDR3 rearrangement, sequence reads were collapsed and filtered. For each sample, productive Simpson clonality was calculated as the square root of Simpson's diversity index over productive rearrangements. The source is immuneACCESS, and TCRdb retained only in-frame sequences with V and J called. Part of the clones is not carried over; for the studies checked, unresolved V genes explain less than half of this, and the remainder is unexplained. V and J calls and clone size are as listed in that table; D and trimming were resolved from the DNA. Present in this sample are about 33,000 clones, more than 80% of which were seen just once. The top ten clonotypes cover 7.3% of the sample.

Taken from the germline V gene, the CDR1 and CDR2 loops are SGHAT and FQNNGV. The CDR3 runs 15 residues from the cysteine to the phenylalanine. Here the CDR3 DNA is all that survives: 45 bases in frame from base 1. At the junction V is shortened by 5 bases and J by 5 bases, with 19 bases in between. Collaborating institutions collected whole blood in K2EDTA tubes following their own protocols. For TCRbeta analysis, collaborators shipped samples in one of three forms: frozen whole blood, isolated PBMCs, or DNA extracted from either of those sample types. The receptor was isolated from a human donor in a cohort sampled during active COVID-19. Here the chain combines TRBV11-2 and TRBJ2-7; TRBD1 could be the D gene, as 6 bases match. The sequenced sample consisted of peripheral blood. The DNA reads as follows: TGTGCCAGCAGCAGCCCGGGACACCCGAGGGACGAGCAGTACTTC. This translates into CASSSPGHPRDEQYF.